This T cell receptor beta chain stems from a study of T cell changes during pregnancy in multiple sclerosis. Sequencing used immunoSEQ multiplex PCR; TCRdb keeps in-frame clones, though not all of them. The sample gives 100,000 to 150,000 clones, around 93% of which show up once; roughly 6.2% is in the top ten. CDR1 is SGHAT and CDR2 is FQNNGV in the germline V gene. The CDR3 runs to 14 residues. V was cut by 5 bases and J by 0 bases, with 11 bases left in between. The clonotype comes from a female donor with multiple sclerosis, enrolled in a pregnancy study. The V and J genes are TRBV11-2 and TRBJ2-7, with D possibly being TRBD1 (5 bases). The source material was peripheral blood, sampled before pregnancy. The CDR3: CASSITTVSYEQYF. The CDR3, as DNA: TGTGCCAGCAGCATCACGACAGTCTCCTACGAGCAGTACTTC.